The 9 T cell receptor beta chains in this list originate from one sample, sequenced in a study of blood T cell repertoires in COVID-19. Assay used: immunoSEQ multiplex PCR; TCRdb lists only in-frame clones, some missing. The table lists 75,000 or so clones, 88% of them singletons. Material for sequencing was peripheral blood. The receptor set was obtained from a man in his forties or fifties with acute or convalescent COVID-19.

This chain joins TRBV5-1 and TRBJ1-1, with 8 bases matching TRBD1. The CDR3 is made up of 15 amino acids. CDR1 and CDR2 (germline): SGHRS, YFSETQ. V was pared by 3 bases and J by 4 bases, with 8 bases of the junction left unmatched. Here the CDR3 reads CASSWSQGARTEAFF. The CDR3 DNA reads TGCGCCAGCAGCTGGAGCCAGGGGGCGCGCACTGAAGCTTTCTTT.

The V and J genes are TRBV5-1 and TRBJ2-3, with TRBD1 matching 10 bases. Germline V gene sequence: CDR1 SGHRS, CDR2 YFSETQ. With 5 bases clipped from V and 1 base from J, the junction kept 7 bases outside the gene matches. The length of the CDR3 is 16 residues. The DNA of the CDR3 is TGCGCCAGCAGAAAGGGCGGGACAGGGGGCACAGATACGCAGTATTTT. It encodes CASRKGGTGGTDTQYF.

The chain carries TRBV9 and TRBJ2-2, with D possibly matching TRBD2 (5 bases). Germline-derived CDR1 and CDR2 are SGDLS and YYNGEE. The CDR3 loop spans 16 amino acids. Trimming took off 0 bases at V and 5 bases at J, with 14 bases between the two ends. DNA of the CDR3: TGTGCCAGCAGCGTAGCTTCCCGGGGAGCTACCGGGGAGCTGTTTTTT. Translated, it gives CASSVASRGATGELFF.

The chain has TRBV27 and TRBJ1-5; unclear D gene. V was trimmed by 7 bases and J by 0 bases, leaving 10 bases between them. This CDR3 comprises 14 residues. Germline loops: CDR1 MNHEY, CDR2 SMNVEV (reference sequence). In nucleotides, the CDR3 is TGTGCCAGCACCCAGCAGGTTAGCAATCAGCCCCAGCATTTT. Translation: CASTQQVSNQPQHF.

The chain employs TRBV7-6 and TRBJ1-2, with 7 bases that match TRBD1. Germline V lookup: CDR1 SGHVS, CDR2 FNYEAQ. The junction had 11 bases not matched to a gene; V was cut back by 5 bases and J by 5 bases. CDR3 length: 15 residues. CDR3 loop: CASSPPGQPPYGYTF. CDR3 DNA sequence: TGTGCCAGCAGCCCCCCGGGACAGCCGCCATATGGCTACACCTTC. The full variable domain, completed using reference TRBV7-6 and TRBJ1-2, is GAGVSQSPRYKVTKRGQDVALRCDPISGHVSLYWYRQALGQGPEFLTYFNYEAQQDKSGLPNDRFSAERPEGSISTLTIQRTEQRDSAMYRCASSPPGQPPYGYTFGSGTRLTVV.

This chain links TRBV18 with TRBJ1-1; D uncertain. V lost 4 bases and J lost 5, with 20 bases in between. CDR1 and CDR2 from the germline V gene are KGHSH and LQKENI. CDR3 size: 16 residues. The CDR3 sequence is CASSLPPWGDRTEAFF. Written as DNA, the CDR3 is TGTGCCAGCTCACTCCCTCCATGGGGAGATAGGACTGAAGCTTTCTTT.

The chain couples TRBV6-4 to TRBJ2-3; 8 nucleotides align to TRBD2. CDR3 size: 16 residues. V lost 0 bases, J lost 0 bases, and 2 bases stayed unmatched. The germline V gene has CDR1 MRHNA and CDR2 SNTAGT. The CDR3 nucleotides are TGTGCCAGCAGTGACTCGAGCGGGGGAAGCACAGATACGCAGTATTTT. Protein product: CASSDSSGGSTDTQYF.

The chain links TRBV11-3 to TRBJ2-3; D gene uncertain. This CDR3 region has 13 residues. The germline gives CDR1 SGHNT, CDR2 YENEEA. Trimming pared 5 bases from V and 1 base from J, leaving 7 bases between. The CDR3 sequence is CASSPRGTDTQYF. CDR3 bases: TGTGCCAGCAGCCCCCGGGGCACAGATACGCAGTATTTT.

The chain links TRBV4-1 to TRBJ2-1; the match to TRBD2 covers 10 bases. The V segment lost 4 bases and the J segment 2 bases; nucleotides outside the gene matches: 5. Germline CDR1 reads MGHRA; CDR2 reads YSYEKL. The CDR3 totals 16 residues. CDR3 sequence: CASSRQGLATYNEQFF. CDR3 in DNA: TGCGCCAGCAGCCGACAGGGACTAGCGACCTACAATGAGCAGTTCTTC.